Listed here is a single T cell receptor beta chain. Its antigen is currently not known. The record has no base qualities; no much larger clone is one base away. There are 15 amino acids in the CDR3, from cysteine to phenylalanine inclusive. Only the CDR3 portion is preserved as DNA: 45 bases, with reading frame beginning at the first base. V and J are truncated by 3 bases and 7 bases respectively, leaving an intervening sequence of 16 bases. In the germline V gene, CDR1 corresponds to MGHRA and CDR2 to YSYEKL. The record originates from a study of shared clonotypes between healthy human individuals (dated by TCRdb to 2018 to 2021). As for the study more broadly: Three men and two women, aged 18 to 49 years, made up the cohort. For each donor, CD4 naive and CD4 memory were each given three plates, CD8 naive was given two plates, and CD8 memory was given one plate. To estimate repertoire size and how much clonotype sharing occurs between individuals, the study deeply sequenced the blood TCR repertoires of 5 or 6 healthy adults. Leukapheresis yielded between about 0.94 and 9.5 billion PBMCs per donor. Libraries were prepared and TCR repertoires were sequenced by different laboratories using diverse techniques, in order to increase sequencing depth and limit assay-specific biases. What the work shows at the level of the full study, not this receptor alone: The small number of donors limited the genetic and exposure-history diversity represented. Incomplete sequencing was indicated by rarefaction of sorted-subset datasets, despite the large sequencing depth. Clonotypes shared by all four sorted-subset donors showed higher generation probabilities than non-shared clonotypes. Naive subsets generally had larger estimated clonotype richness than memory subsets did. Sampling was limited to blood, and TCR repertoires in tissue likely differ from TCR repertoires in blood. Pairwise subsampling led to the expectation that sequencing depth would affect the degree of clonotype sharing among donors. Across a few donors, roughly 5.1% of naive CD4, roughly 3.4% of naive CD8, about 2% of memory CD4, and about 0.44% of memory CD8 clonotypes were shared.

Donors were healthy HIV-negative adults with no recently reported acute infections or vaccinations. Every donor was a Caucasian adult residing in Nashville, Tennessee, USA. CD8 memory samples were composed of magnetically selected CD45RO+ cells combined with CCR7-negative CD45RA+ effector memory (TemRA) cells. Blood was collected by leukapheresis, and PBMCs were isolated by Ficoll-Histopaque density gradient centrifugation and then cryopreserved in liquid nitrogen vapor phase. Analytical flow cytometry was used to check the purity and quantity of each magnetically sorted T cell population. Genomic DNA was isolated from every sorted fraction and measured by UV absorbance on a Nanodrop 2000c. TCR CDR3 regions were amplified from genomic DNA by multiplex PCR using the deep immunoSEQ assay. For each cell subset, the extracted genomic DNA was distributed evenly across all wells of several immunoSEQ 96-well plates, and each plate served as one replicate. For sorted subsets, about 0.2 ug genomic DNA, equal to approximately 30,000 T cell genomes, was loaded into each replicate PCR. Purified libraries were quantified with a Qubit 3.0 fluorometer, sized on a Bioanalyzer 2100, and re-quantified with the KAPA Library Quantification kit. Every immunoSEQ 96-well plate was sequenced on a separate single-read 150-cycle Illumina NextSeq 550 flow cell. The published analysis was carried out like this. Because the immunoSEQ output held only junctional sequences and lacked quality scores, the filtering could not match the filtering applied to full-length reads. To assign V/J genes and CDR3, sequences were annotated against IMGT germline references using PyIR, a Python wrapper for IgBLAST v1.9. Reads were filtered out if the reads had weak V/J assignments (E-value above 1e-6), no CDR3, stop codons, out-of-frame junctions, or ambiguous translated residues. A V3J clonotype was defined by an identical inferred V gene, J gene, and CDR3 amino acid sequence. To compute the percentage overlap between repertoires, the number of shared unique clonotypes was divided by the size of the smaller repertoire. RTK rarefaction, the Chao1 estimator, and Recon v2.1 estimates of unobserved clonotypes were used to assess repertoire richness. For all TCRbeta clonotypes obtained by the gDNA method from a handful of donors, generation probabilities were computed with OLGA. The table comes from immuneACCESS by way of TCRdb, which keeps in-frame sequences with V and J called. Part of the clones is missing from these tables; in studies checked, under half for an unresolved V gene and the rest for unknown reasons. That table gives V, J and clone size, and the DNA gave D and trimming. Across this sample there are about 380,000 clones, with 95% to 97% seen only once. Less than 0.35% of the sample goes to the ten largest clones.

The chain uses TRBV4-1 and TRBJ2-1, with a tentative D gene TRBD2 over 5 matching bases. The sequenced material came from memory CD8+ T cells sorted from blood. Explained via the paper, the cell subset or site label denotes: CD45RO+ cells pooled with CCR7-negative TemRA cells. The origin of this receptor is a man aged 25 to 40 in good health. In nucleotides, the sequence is TGCGCCAGCAGCCAGAACCCTTCGGAGGTGAATGAGCAGTTCTTC. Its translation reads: CASSQNPSEVNEQFF.